This T cell receptor beta chain was documented in a study of cytomegalovirus exposure and HLA in healthy donors. The wider study: Prior work identified 117 million unique TCR beta sequences in around 170 million T cells.

The germline gives CDR1 SGHRS, CDR2 YFSETQ. CDR3 size: 15 residues. The V and J ends lost 2 bases and 1 base, in that order; junction bases with no gene match: 4. PCR employed 60 Vbeta and 13 Jbeta primers. Only in-frame clones appear in the TCRdb table, and some are missing; sequencing was by immunoSEQ multiplex PCR. The data hold approximately 150,000 clones, with approximately 91% observed a single time. Broader study findings: Previous analysis showed most TCR beta V segments were productive about 87% or about 30% of the time. In terms of immune exposure information, only CMV serostatus was available. V- and J-gene trimming of TCR beta was linked (in a later analysis) to a missense DCLRE1C variant.

Note on this clone: Its specificity is not known. The sample contains more than one DNA sequence encoding this CDR3.

The TCR comes from a woman in her thirties or forties in good health and CMV-seronegative. This chain connects TRBV5-1 to TRBJ2-7; 9 nucleotides line up with TRBD1. The sequenced sample was PBMCs. CDR3 coding DNA: TGCGCCAGCAGCTTAGGACAGGGGTTTTCCTACGAGCAGTACTTC. Translating it yields CASSLGQGFSYEQYF.